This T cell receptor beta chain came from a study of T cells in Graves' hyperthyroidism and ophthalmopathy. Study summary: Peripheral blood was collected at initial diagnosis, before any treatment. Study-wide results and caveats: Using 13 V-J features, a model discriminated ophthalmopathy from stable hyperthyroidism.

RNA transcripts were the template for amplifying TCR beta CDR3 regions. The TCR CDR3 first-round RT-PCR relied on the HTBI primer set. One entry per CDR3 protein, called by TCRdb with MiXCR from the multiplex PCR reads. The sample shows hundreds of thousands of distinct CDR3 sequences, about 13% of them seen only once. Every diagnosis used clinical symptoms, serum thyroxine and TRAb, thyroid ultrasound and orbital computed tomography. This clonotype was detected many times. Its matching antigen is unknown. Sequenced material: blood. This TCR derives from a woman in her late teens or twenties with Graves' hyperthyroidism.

CDR3 loop: CASSPNRDTGELFF. Written as DNA, the CDR3 is TGTGCCAGCTCACCAAACAGGGACACCGGGGAGCTGTTTTTT. The genes are TRBV18 and TRBJ2-2; weak D call: TRBD1 (6 bases). V gave up 2 bases and J gave up 3 bases, with 7 bases separating them. This CDR3 is built from 14 residues. Germline V gene lookup returns CDR1 KGHSH and CDR2 LQKENI.